The text below deals with one T cell receptor (beta chain). The antigen remains unidentified. The data belong to a study of shared clonotypes between healthy human individuals. Study findings and constraints: Sharing across four donors was highest in naive CD4 (roughly 5%) and lowest in memory CD8 (about 0.4%).

Germline V gives CDR1 SGHVS, CDR2 FQNEAQ. This CDR3 comprises 15 residues. Trimming removed 1 base from V and 0 bases from J, with 9 bases in between. Method: immunoSEQ multiplex PCR; TCRdb's copy keeps in-frame clones and lacks some. The sample carries approximately 810,000 clones, 90% to 95% recorded once. Terminally differentiated effector memory CD45RA+ cells were left out of the naive CD8 fraction, which was CD45RO-negative and positively selected for CCR7. Sequenced sample: naive CD8+ T cells sorted from blood. This chain joins TRBV7-8 and TRBJ1-2, with D unresolved. The sequence was obtained from a man in his thirties or forties in good health. The CDR3 reads CASSLVAATNYGYTF. CDR3 bases: TGTGCCAGCAGCTTAGTAGCAGCCACTAACTATGGCTACACCTTC.